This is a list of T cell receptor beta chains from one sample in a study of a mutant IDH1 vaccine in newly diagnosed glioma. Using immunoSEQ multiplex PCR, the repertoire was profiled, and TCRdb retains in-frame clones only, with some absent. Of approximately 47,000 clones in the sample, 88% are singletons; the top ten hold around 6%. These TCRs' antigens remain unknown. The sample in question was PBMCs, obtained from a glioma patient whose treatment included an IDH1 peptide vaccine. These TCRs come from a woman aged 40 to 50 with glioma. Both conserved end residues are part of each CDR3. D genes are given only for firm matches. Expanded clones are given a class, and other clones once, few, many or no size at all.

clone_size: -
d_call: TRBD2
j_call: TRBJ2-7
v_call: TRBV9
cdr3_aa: CASSNRLATEQYF
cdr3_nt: TGTGCCAGCAGCAACCGACTAGCGACTGAGCAGTACTTC

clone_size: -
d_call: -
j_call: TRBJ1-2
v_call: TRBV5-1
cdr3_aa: CASSLERGRAYGYTF
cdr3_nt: TGCGCCAGCAGCTTGGAACGGGGGCGCGCCTATGGCTACACCTTC

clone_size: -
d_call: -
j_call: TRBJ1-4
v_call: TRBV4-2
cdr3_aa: CASSQEKPPHNEKLFF
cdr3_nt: TGTGCCAGCAGCCAAGAAAAGCCGCCTCATAATGAAAAACTGTTTTTT

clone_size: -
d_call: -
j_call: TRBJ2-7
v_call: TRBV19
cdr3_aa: CASSFRRDYEQYF
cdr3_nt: TGTGCCAGTAGTTTCAGACGGGACTACGAGCAGTACTTC

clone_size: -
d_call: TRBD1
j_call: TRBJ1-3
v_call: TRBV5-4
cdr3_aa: CASSHDRGGDTIYF
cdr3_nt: TGTGCCAGCAGCCATGACAGGGGGGGTGACACCATATATTTT

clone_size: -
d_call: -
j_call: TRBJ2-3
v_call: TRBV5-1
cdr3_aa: CASSGGVTSTDTQYF
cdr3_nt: TGCGCCAGCAGCGGGGGAGTGACTAGCACAGATACGCAGTATTTT

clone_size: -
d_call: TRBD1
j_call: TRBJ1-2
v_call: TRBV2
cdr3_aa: CASSGDRAYGYTF
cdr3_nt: TGTGCCAGCAGTGGGGACAGGGCCTATGGCTACACCTTC

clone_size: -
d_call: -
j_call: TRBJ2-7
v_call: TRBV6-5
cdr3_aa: CASSYSGNKPYEQYF
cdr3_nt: TGTGCCAGCAGTTACTCGGGGAACAAGCCCTACGAGCAGTACTTC

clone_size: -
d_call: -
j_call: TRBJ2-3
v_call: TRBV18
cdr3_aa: CASSPRAGRSDTQYF
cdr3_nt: TGTGCCAGCTCACCCCGGGCGGGACGGTCAGATACGCAGTATTTT

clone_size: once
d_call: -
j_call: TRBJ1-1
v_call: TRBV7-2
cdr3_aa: CASSRRVLNTEAFF
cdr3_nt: TGTGCCAGCAGCCGTCGAGTGTTGAACACTGAAGCTTTCTTT

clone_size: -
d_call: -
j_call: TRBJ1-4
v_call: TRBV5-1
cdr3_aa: CASRSTGEEKLFF
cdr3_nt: TGCGCCAGCAGATCAACCGGGGAGGAAAAACTGTTTTTT

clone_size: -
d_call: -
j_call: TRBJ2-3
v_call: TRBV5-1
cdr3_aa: CASSLATSPSTDTQYF
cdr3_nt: TGCGCCAGCAGCTTGGCTACTAGCCCCAGCACAGATACGCAGTATTTT

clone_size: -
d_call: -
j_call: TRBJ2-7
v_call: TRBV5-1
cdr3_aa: CASSLPPSDAGSYEQYF
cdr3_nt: TGCGCCAGCAGCTTGCCGCCCTCGGACGCTGGTTCCTACGAGCAGTACTTC

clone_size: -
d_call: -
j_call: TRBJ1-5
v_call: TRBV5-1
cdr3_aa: CASSLDRQLGEEGNQPQHF
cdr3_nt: TGCGCCAGCAGCTTGGATCGTCAATTGGGAGAAGAGGGCAATCAGCCCCAGCATTTT

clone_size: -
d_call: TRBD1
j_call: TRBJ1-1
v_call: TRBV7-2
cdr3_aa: CASRFSRGRRTEAFF
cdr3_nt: TGTGCCAGCAGATTTAGTAGGGGGCGGAGGACTGAAGCTTTCTTT